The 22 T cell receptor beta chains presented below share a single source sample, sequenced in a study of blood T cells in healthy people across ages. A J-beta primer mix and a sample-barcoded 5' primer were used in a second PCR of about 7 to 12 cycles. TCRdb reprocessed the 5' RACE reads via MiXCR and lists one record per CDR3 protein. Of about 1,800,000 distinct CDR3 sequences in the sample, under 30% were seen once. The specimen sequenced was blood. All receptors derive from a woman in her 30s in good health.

CDR3 nucleotides: TGTGCCACCAGTGCGGGCAGGGAGCTTTTCGAGCCCCAGCATTTT. Translating gives CATSAGRELFEPQHF. The V and J genes are TRBV24-1 and TRBJ1-5, with D possibly being TRBD1 (5 bases). This CDR3 region has 15 residues. The germline V and J ends were trimmed by 5 bases and 8 bases, with 18 bases remaining between them. Germline loops: CDR1 KGHDR, CDR2 SFDVKD.

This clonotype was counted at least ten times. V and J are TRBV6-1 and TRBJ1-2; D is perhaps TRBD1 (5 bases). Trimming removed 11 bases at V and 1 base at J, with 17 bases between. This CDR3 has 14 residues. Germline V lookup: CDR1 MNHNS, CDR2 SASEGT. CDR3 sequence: CALLPGRRNYGYTF. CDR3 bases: TGTGCCCTACTCCCGGGACGGCGTAACTATGGCTACACCTTC.

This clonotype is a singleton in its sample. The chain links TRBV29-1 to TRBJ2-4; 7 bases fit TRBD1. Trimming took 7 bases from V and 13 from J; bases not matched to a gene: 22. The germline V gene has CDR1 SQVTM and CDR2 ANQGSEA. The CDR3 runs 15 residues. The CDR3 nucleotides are TGCAGCGGCGAGGGGACAGAGGGTGCCTACAATGAGCAGTACTTC. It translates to CSGEGTEGAYNEQYF. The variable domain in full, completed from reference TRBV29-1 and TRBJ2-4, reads SAVISQKPSRDICQRGTSLTIQCQVDSQVTMMFWYRQQPGQSLTLIATANQGSEATYESGFVIDKFPISRPNLTFSTLTVSNMSPEDSSIYLCSGEGTEGAYNEQYFGAGTRLSVL.

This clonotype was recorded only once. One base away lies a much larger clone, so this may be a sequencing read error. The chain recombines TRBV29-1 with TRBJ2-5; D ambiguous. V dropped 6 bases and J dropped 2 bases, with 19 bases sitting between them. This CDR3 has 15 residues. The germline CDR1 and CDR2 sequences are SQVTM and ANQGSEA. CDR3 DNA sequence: TGCAGCGTCGTCCCCCTCGGACGGTTACAAGAGACCCAGTACTTC. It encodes CSVVPLGRLQETQYF. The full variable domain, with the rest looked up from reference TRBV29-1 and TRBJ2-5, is SAVISQKPSRDICQRGTSLTIQCQVDSQVTMMFWYRQQPGQSLTLIATANQGSEATYESGFVIDKFPISRPNLTFSTLTVSNMSPEDSSIYLCSVVPLGRLQETQYFGPGTRLLVL.

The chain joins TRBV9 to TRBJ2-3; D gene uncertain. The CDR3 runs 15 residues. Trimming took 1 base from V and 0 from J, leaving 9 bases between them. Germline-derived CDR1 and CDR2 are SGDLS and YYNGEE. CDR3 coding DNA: TGTGCCAGCAGCGTAAAACCGACTAGCACAGATACGCAGTATTTT. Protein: CASSVKPTSTDTQYF. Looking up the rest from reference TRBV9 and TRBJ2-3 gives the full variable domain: DSGVTQTPKHLITATGQRVTLRCSPRSGDLSVYWYQQSLDQGLQFLIQYYNGEERAKGNILERFSAQQFPDLHSELNLSSLELGDSALYFCASSVKPTSTDTQYFGPGTRLTVL.

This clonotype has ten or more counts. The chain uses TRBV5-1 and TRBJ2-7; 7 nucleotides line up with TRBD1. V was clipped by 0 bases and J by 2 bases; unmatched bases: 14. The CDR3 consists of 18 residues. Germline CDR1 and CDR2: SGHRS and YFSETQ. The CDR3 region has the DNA TGCGCCAGCAGCTTGGGGGGAGTTGTCGGGACAGTGACCTACGAGCAGTACTTC. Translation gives CASSLGGVVGTVTYEQYF.

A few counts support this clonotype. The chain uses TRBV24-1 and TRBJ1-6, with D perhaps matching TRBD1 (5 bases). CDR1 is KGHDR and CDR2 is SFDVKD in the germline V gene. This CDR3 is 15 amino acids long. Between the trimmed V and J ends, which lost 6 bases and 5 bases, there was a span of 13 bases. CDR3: CATSCRDRNNSPLHF. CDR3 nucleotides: TGTGCCACCAGTTGCCGGGACCGAAATAATTCACCCCTCCACTTT.

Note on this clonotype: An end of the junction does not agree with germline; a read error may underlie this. The CDR3 DNA is TGTGCCTGCAGTACCCAGCGTGCGAGAGGGGAGACCCAGTACTTC. Residues: CACSTQRARGETQYF. The gene calls are TRBV28 and TRBJ2-5; perhaps TRBD2 as D (5 bases). In germline, CDR1 is MDHEN, CDR2 SYDVKM. This CDR3 contains 15 residues. The full variable domain, in which reference TRBV28 and TRBJ2-5 provide the parts outside the CDR3, is DVKVTQSSRYLVKRTGEKVFLECVQDMDHENMFWYRQDPGLGLRLIYFSYDVKMKEKGDIPEGYSVSREKKERFSLILESASTNQTSMYLCACSTQRARGETQYFGPGTRLLVL.

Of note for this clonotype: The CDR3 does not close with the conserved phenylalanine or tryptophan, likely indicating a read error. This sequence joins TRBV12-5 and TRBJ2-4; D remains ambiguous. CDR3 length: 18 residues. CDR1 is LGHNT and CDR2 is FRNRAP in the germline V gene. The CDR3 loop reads CASGLELVRTAAKNIQYV. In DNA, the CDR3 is TGTGCTAGTGGTTTGGAGTTGGTCCGAACGGCAGCCAAAAACATCCAGTACGTC.

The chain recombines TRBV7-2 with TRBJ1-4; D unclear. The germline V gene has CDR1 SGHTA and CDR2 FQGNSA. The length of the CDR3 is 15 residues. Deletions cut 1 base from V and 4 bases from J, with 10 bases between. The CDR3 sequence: CASSLGWTVNEKLFF. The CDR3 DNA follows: TGTGCCAGCAGCTTAGGGTGGACGGTTAATGAAAAACTGTTTTTT.

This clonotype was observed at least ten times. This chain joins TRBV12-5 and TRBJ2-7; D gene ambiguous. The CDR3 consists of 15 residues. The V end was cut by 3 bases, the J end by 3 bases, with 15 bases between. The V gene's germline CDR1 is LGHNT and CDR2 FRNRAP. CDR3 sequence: CASGLDVGIFYEQYF. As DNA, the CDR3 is TGTGCTAGTGGTTTAGACGTGGGGATTTTCTACGAGCAGTACTTC. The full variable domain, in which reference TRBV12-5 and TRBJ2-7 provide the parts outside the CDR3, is DARVTQTPRHKVTEMGQEVTMRCQPILGHNTVFWYRQTMMQGLELLAYFRNRAPLDDSGMPKDRFSAEMPDATLATLKIQPSEPRDSAVYFCASGLDVGIFYEQYFGPGTRLTVT.

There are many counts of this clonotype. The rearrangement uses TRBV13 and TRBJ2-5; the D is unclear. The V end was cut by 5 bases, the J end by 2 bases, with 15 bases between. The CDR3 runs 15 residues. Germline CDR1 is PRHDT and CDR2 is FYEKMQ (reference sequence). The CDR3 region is CASSSLELLQETQYF. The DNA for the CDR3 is TGTGCCAGCAGCAGCTTGGAGCTCCTACAAGAGACCCAGTACTTC. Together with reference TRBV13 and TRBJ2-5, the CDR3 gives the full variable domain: AAGVIQSPRHLIKEKRETATLKCYPIPRHDTVYWYQQGPGQDPQFLISFYEKMQSDKGSIPDRFSAQQFSDYHSELNMSSLELGDSALYFCASSSLELLQETQYFGPGTRLLVL.

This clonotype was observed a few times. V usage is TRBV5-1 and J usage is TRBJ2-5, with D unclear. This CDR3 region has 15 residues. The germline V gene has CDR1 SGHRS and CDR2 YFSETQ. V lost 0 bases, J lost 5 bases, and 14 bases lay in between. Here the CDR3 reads CASSLEGIRTETQYF. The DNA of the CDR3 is TGCGCCAGCAGCTTGGAGGGCATCCGGACGGAGACCCAGTACTTC.

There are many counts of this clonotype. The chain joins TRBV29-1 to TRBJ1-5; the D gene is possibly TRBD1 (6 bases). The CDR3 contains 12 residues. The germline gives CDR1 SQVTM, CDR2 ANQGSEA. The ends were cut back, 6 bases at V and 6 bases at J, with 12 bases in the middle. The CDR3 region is CSVGLQGQPQHF. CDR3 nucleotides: TGCAGCGTCGGATTACAGGGTCAGCCCCAGCATTTT.

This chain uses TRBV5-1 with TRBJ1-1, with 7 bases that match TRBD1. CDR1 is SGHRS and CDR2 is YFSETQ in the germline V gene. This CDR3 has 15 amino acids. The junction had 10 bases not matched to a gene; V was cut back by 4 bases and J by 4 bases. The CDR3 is CASSPAEGATTEAFF. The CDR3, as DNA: TGCGCCAGCAGCCCCGCGGAGGGGGCGACCACTGAAGCTTTCTTT. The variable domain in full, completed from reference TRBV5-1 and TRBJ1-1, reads KAGVTQTPRYLIKTRGQQVTLSCSPISGHRSVSWYQQTPGQGLQFLFEYFSETQRNKGNFPGRFSGRQFSNSRSEMNVSTLELGDSALYLCASSPAEGATTEAFFGQGTRLTVV.

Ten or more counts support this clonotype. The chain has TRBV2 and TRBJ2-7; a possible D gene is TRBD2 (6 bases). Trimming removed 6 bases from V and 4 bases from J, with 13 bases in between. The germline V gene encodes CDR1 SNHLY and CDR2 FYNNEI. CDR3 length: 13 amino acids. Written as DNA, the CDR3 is TGTGCCAGCAGGGACGGGAGCGGGTACGAGCAGTACTTC. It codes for CASRDGSGYEQYF.

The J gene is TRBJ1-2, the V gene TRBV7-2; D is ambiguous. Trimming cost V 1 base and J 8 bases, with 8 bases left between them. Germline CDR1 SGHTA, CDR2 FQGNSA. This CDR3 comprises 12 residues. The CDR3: CASSLEARGYTF. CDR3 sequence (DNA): TGTGCCAGCAGCTTAGAGGCGCGGGGCTACACCTTC.

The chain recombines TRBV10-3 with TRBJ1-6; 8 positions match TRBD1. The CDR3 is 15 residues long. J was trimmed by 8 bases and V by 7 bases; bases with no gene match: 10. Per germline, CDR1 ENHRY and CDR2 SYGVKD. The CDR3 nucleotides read TGTGCCATCACTGAAGGTCCAGGGGGCGATTCACCCCTCCACTTT. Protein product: CAITEGPGGDSPLHF.

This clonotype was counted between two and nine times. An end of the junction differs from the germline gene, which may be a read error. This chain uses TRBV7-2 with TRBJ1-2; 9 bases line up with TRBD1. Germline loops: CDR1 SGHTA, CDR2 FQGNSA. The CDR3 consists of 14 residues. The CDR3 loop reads CASRLRGQGYGCTF. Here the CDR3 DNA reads TGTGCCAGCAGGTTAAGGGGACAGGGCTATGGCTGCACCTTC.

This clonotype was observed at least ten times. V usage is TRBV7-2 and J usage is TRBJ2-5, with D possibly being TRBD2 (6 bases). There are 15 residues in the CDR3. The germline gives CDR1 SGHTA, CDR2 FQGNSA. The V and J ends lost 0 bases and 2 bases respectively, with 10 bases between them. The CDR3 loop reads CASSLAWGVQETQYF. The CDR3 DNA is TGTGCCAGCAGCTTAGCTTGGGGGGTTCAAGAGACCCAGTACTTC.

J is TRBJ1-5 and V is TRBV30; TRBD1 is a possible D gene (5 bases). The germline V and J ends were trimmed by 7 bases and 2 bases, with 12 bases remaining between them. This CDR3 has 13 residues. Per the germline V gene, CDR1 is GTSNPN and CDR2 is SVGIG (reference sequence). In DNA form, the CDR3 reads TGTGCCTATGGGGGGATGGGCAATCAGCCCCAGCATTTT. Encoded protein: CAYGGMGNQPQHF.

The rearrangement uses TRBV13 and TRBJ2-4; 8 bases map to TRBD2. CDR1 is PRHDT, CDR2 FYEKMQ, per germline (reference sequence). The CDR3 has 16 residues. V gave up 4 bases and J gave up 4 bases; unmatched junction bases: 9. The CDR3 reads CASSSGGGGDKNIQYF. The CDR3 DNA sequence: TGTGCCAGCAGCTCCGGGGGGGGGGGGGATAAAAACATTCAGTACTTC.